These 22 T cell receptor beta chains came from one sample sequenced in a study of Graves' ophthalmopathy and Graves' hyperthyroidism. TCR beta CDR3 amplification used RNA transcripts. HTBI primers were used in a first-round RT-PCR, which preceded a second-round multiplex PCR. TCRdb independently ran MiXCR on the multiplex PCR reads; one entry per CDR3 protein. In the table there are over a million distinct CDR3 sequences, approximately 35% of which are singletons. Sequencing was performed on peripheral blood or thyroid tissue (not recorded which). Receptor source: an adult man with Graves' hyperthyroidism.

The table lists this clonotype with many counts. The chain recombines TRBV7-9 with TRBJ2-7; TRBD1 matches at 7 bases. Per the germline V gene, CDR1 is SEHNR and CDR2 is FQNEAQ (reference sequence). CDR3 size: 16 residues. V lost 5 bases and J lost 5; bases outside the gene matches: 15. DNA for the CDR3: TGTGCCAGCAGCATCGACCGACAGGGACGTTCCGACGAGCAGTACTTC. It is translated as CASSIDRQGRSDEQYF.

This clonotype showed up many times. The chain uses TRBV19 and TRBJ1-1; perhaps TRBD1 as D (6 bases). Germline-derived CDR1 and CDR2 are LNHDA and SQIVND (reference sequence). Between the trimmed V and J ends, which lost 3 bases and 3 bases, there was a span of 14 bases. CDR3 length: 15 amino acids. The CDR3 sequence: CASSIQGLTYTEAFF. The CDR3 nucleotides read TGTGCCAGTAGTATCCAGGGGTTAACGTACACTGAAGCTTTCTTT.

The sample holds many counts of this clonotype. The chain uses TRBV20-1 and TRBJ2-2; D is perhaps TRBD1 or TRBD2 (5 bases each). Trimming took 7 bases from V and 7 from J, leaving 13 bases between them. This CDR3 spans 12 amino acids. Germline V lookup: CDR1 DFQATT, CDR2 SNEGSKA (reference sequence). CDR3 sequence (DNA): TGCAGTGTTCCCAGGGAGCGCGGGGAGCTGTTTTTT. This sequence encodes CSVPRERGELFF.

The genes are TRBV29-1 and TRBJ1-2; tentative D call: TRBD1 (5 bases). In germline, CDR1 is SQVTM, CDR2 ANQGSEA. The CDR3 is made up of 11 amino acids. CDR3 sequence: CRGGLNYGYTF. The CDR3 DNA reads TGCAGGGGGGGACTGAACTATGGCTACACCTTC.

At least ten counts were recorded for this clonotype. V usage is TRBV20-1 and J usage is TRBJ1-1, with no clear D. There are 16 residues in the CDR3. Germline CDR1 and CDR2: DFQATT and SNEGSKA (reference sequence). Trimming took off 0 bases at V and 2 bases at J, with 16 bases between the two ends. The CDR3 sequence: CSARDLGENANTEAFF. The CDR3, as DNA: TGCAGTGCTAGAGATCTTGGGGAAAACGCAAACACTGAAGCTTTCTTT.

This clonotype was found a few times. This chain links TRBV29-1 with TRBJ2-7; 10 bases line up with TRBD1. Germline CDR1 reads SQVTM; CDR2 reads ANQGSEA. After removal of 7 bases from V and 6 bases from J, the junction contained 9 bases not matched to a gene. This CDR3 contains 13 residues. CDR3 DNA: TGCAGCGCCACCGGGACAGGGGATTTCGAGCAGTACTTC. Encoded protein: CSATGTGDFEQYF.

The chain joins TRBV28 to TRBJ2-5; D is tentatively TRBD1 or TRBD2 (5 bases each). Trimming cost V 4 bases and J 7 bases, with 22 bases left between them. Germline V gives CDR1 MDHEN, CDR2 SYDVKM. This CDR3 is 16 amino acids long. CDR3 region: CASSSPGAGRGVTQYF. The DNA of the CDR3 is TGTGCCAGCAGTTCTCCCGGGGCAGGGCGTGGTGTGACCCAGTACTTC.

This clonotype has ten or more counts. V gene TRBV20-1 combines with J gene TRBJ2-7; D possibly corresponds to TRBD1 (6 bases). Germline CDR1 DFQATT, CDR2 SNEGSKA (reference sequence). This CDR3 comprises 14 residues. V lost 6 bases to trimming and J lost 1 base, with 16 bases between them. The CDR3 DNA follows: TGCAGTGCGACGAACTACGGACAGTCCTACGAGCAGTACTTC. Translating gives CSATNYGQSYEQYF.

This chain uses TRBV7-9 with TRBJ1-1; D may be TRBD1 (5 bases). CDR1 and CDR2 from the germline V gene are SEHNR and FQNEAQ (reference sequence). V lost 5 bases to trimming and J lost 9 bases, with 19 bases between them. The CDR3 spans 14 residues. CDR3 DNA: TGTGCCAGCAGCCAAAATGCCGGGGACGGGAAAGCTTTCTTT. It translates to CASSQNAGDGKAFF.

This clonotype was observed a handful of times. The J gene is TRBJ2-2, the V gene TRBV19; no definite D call. Deletions cut 9 bases from V and 0 bases from J, with 17 bases between. This CDR3 is 16 amino acids long. Germline lookup yields CDR1 LNHDA and CDR2 SQIVND (reference sequence). CDR3: CASRHKTTTNTGELFF. CDR3 DNA sequence: TGTGCCAGCCGACACAAAACTACTACGAACACCGGGGAGCTGTTTTTT.

V usage is TRBV7-7 and J usage is TRBJ2-5, with TRBD2 matching 10 bases. Germline trimming cut 4 bases from V and 3 bases from J; bases unmatched to any gene: 2. This CDR3 spans 14 amino acids. Germline V gene lookup returns CDR1 SSHAT and CDR2 FNYEAQ (reference sequence). Written as DNA, the CDR3 is TGTGCCAGCAGCTCTAGCGGGGGAGAAGAGACCCAGTACTTC. Protein: CASSSSGGEETQYF.

The rearrangement links TRBV20-1 to TRBJ2-5; the D gene is possibly TRBD1 (6 bases). Germline loops: CDR1 DFQATT, CDR2 SNEGSKA (reference sequence). Trimming removed 1 base at V and 1 base at J, with 7 bases between. The CDR3 sequence is 13 residues long. CDR3 coding DNA: TGCAGTGCTAGAGCCAGGGGCCAAGAGACCCAGTACTTC. This translates into CSARARGQETQYF.

This clonotype has just a few counts. The chain employs TRBV9 and TRBJ1-4; D perhaps matches TRBD1 (5 bases). V dropped 4 bases and J dropped 0 bases, with 10 bases sitting between them. This CDR3 region has 15 residues. The V gene's germline CDR1 is SGDLS and CDR2 YYNGEE. The CDR3 protein is CASSRRGSTNEKLFF. The CDR3 nucleotides read TGTGCCAGCAGCCGACGGGGGTCAACTAATGAAAAACTGTTTTTT. The whole variable domain, remainder taken from reference TRBV9 and TRBJ1-4, is DSGVTQTPKHLITATGQRVTLRCSPRSGDLSVYWYQQSLDQGLQFLIQYYNGEERAKGNILERFSAQQFPDLHSELNLSSLELGDSALYFCASSRRGSTNEKLFFGSGTQLSVL.

This clonotype showed up just a few times. V usage is TRBV20-1 and J usage is TRBJ1-4, with a tentative D call TRBD1 (5 bases). Deletions cut 7 bases from V and 4 bases from J, with 16 bases between. The V gene's germline CDR1 is DFQATT and CDR2 SNEGSKA (reference sequence). The CDR3 extends over 14 amino acids. The CDR3 here is CSVERGADNEKLFF. The CDR3 DNA reads TGCAGTGTGGAAAGGGGAGCAGATAATGAAAAACTGTTTTTT.

The table lists this clonotype with many counts. The gene calls are TRBV10-1 and TRBJ2-2; either TRBD1 or TRBD2 may supply D (5 bases each). Germline V CDR1 and CDR2: WNHNN, SYGVQD (reference sequence). V lost 0 bases and J lost 9, with 14 bases in between. This CDR3 spans 15 amino acids. The CDR3 sequence: CASSESGRLTRELFF. The CDR3 DNA sequence: TGCGCCAGCAGTGAGTCGGGACGGCTTACCAGGGAGCTGTTTTTT.

V usage is TRBV7-9 and J usage is TRBJ2-5; maybe TRBD1 (6 bases). The germline gives CDR1 SEHNR, CDR2 FQNEAQ (reference sequence). CDR3 length: 14 amino acids. Between the trimmed V and J ends, which lost 8 bases and 2 bases, there was a span of 15 bases. CDR3: CASGGLSGQETQYF. In nucleotides, the CDR3 is TGTGCCAGCGGGGGCCTAAGCGGTCAAGAGACCCAGTACTTC.

The chain is built from TRBV20-1 and TRBJ2-5, with D possibly being TRBD1 or TRBD2 (6 bases each). The V gene lost 7 bases and the J gene lost 5 bases, with 20 bases spanning the gap. The CDR3 spans 14 residues. Germline lookup yields CDR1 DFQATT and CDR2 SNEGSKA (reference sequence). As DNA, the CDR3 is TGCAGTGGTAACAGGGTAGGGAGGAAGGAGACCCAGTACTTC. As protein: CSGNRVGRKETQYF.

At least ten counts were recorded for this clonotype. V is TRBV29-1 and J is TRBJ1-1; D not certain. V was trimmed by 4 bases and J by 5 bases, leaving 11 bases between them. The CDR3 covers 12 residues. The germline gives CDR1 SQVTM, CDR2 ANQGSEA. CDR3 in amino acids: CSVGMIRTEAFF. CDR3 bases: TGCAGCGTTGGTATGATCCGTACTGAAGCTTTCTTT.

This clonotype was observed many times. A read error may produce the germline difference seen at one junction end. This rearrangement joins TRBV7-9 to TRBJ1-1; D not resolved. From germline, CDR1 is SEHNR and CDR2 FQNEAQ (reference sequence). The CDR3 covers 14 residues. CDR3 residues: CASSLAPYPTEAFF. As DNA, the CDR3 is TGTGCCAGCAGCCTAGCCCCGTACCCCACTGAAGCTTTCTTT.

The chain recombines TRBV29-1 with TRBJ1-2; D may be TRBD1 (6 bases). V gave up 8 bases and J gave up 5 bases, with 18 bases separating them. Germline V lookup: CDR1 SQVTM, CDR2 ANQGSEA. The CDR3 spans 13 residues. CDR3 coding DNA: TGCAGCCAAGATCGAACAGGGCGTTATGGCTACACCTTC. It yields the protein CSQDRTGRYGYTF.

The chain employs TRBV20-1 and TRBJ2-1; possibly TRBD1 for D (5 bases). Germline V gene lookup returns CDR1 DFQATT and CDR2 SNEGSKA (reference sequence). This CDR3 region has 12 residues. Trimming removed 6 bases from V and 9 bases from J, with 15 bases in between. This chain's CDR3 is CSASAGNGEQFF. The CDR3 coding sequence is TGCAGTGCCTCAGCAGGGAATGGTGAGCAGTTCTTC.

The CDR3 loop reads CAISELRFNYGYTF. In DNA form, the CDR3 reads TGTGCCATCAGTGAGTTAAGGTTTAACTATGGCTACACCTTC. The rearrangement joins TRBV10-3 to TRBJ1-2; D is undetermined. The CDR3 sequence is 14 residues long. Germline loops: CDR1 ENHRY, CDR2 SYGVKD. V lost 1 base, J lost 1 base, and 7 bases lay in between.